This is a list of T cell receptor beta chains from one sample in a study of blood T cells in healthy people across ages. TCRdb reprocessed the 5' RACE reads via MiXCR and lists one record per CDR3 protein. In the table there are more than 750,000 distinct CDR3 sequences, under 35% of which are singletons. The sample was also linked to a second study, of T cells of mothers and their children.

Sequencing was carried out using blood. Receptors were obtained from a woman aged 40 to 50 in good health. CDR3s include the opening cysteine and the closing phenylalanine or tryptophan. The D gene is left open where the match is weak. Expanded clones get a size class; other rows say once, few or many, or leave the size out.

d_gene	abundance	v_gene	j_gene	CDR3aa	CDR3nt
TRBD1	-	TRBV7-2	TRBJ1-1	CASSLEGAQGTEAFF	TGTGCCAGCAGCTTAGAGGGGGCTCAGGGCACTGAAGCTTTCTTT
-	many	TRBV20-1	TRBJ2-7	CSARSDKVHEQYF	TGCAGTGCTAGGTCCGACAAGGTCCACGAGCAGTACTTC
-	-	TRBV6-2/TRBV6-3	TRBJ2-2	CASSFRDLHTGELFF	TGTGCCAGCAGTTTCCGGGACTTACACACCGGGGAGCTGTTTTTT
TRBD2	-	TRBV12-3/TRBV12-4	TRBJ2-3	CASSETSTVDTQYF	TGTGCCAGCAGTGAGACTAGCACTGTAGATACGCAGTATTTT
-	many	TRBV20-1	TRBJ2-1	CSALQVRPNEQFF	TGCAGTGCCCTTCAAGTCAGGCCAAATGAGCAGTTCTTC
-	-	TRBV3-1	TRBJ2-5	CASSQDRGRDVSETQYF	TGTGCCAGCAGCCAAGATCGGGGCAGGGACGTGTCGGAGACCCAGTACTTC
-	-	TRBV5-5	TRBJ1-1	CASSLEQVVGTEAFF	TGTGCCAGCAGCTTGGAACAGGTCGTGGGCACTGAAGCTTTCTTT
-	-	TRBV7-2	TRBJ2-1	CASSPLAGGFNNEQFF	TGTGCCAGCAGCCCCCTCGCAGGGGGGTTTAACAATGAGCAGTTCTTC
-	few	TRBV9	TRBJ1-1	CASSALSWDPLKSEAFF	TGTGCCAGCAGCGCCTTAAGTTGGGACCCACTAAAGAGTGAAGCTTTCTTT
-	-	TRBV5-1	TRBJ2-2	CASSNPGQGARELFF	TGCGCCAGCAGCAACCCGGGGCAGGGCGCCCGGGAGCTGTTTTTT
-	-	TRBV7-2	TRBJ2-5	CASSLWSLRGAGETQYF	TGTGCCAGCAGCTTATGGTCATTGAGGGGGGCGGGAGAGACCCAGTACTTC
-	many	TRBV6-5	TRBJ2-3	CASSPRGADTQYF	TGTGCCAGCAGCCCACGCGGGGCAGATACGCAGTATTTT
TRBD2	few	TRBV27	TRBJ2-3	CASSTLTSGGPTDTQYF	TGTGCCAGCAGTACCCTGACTAGCGGGGGGCCCACAGATACGCAGTATTTT
-	many	TRBV4-2	TRBJ1-2	CASSQIQVNYGYTF	TGTGCCAGCAGCCAGATACAAGTAAACTATGGCTACACCTTC
TRBD1	-	TRBV7-2	TRBJ1-1	CASSTWTGPSEAFF	TGTGCCAGCAGCACGTGGACAGGCCCCTCTGAAGCTTTCTTT
-	many	TRBV3-1	TRBJ2-5	CASSQDRGVRGETQYF	TGTGCCAGCAGCCAAGATCGGGGAGTAAGGGGAGAGACCCAGTACTTC
-	-	TRBV29-1	TRBJ1-1	CSVEPITGPNTEAFF	TGCAGCGTGGAGCCTATCACAGGACCGAACACTGAAGCTTTCTTT
TRBD2	-	TRBV3-1	TRBJ2-7	CASSQDFSGTIYEQYF	TGTGCCAGCAGCCAAGATTTCTCAGGGACTATTTACGAGCAGTACTTC
-	-	TRBV20-1	TRBJ1-2	CSAPARVDGYGYTF	TGCAGTGCTCCCGCCAGGGTGGATGGGTATGGCTACACCTTC
-	many	TRBV6-1	TRBJ2-1	CASSESRAGAYNEQFF	TGTGCCAGCAGTGAATCCAGGGCAGGGGCGTACAATGAGCAGTTCTTC
-	-	TRBV4-1	TRBJ1-5	CVSSLSGGSNQPQHF	TGCGTCAGCAGCCTTTCTGGGGGGAGCAATCAGCCCCAGCATTTT
-	few	TRBV28	TRBJ1-2	CASTVYLSSEGGYTF	TGTGCCAGCACGGTTTACTTGTCCTCGGAGGGTGGCTACACCTTC
TRBD2	-	TRBV7-3	TRBJ2-3	CASSLSSGVATQYF	TGTGCCAGCAGCCTTTCGAGCGGGGTAGCTACGCAGTATTTT
-	many	TRBV12-5	TRBJ2-3	CASGSTSTDTQYF	TGTGCTAGTGGTAGTACGTCAACAGATACGCAGTATTTT
-	-	TRBV6-2/TRBV6-3	TRBJ1-1	CASRYSGESTEAFF	TGTGCCAGCAGGTACTCAGGTGAAAGTACTGAAGCTTTCTTT
-	-	TRBV7-9	TRBJ1-5	CASSLERNEPQHF	TGTGCCAGCAGCTTAGAAAGGAACGAGCCCCAGCATTTT
TRBD1	many	TRBV5-1	TRBJ2-1	CASSLVPGQGLNEQFF	TGCGCCAGCAGCTTGGTGCCGGGACAGGGGCTCAATGAGCAGTTCTTC
TRBD2	-	TRBV7-3	TRBJ2-1	CASSSGTRAEQFF	TGTGCCAGCAGCTCCGGGACTAGAGCTGAGCAGTTCTTC
-	few	TRBV25-1	TRBJ2-5	CASSDWQVLGQETQYF	TGTGCCAGCAGTGACTGGCAGGTACTCGGACAAGAGACCCAGTACTTC
TRBD1	few	TRBV20-1	TRBJ2-7	CSASGQGAPDEQYF	TGCAGTGCTTCCGGACAGGGGGCTCCGGACGAGCAGTACTTC
TRBD2	-	TRBV30	TRBJ2-1	CASAERGGRDEQFF	TGTGCCTCCGCTGAGCGGGGGGGCCGCGATGAGCAGTTCTTC
TRBD1	-	TRBV2	TRBJ1-1	CASSDRGVTEAFF	TGTGCCAGCAGCGACAGGGGAGTCACTGAAGCTTTCTTT
TRBD1	-	TRBV28	TRBJ1-1	CASSSPGQGAGEAFF	TGTGCCAGCAGTTCCCCGGGACAGGGGGCGGGTGAAGCTTTCTTT
-	-	TRBV20-1	TRBJ1-5	CSARFLGNQPQHF	TGCAGTGCGAGATTTCTAGGAAATCAGCCCCAGCATTTT
-	-	TRBV5-1	TRBJ2-5	CASSPAVLYQETQYF	TGCGCCAGCAGCCCGGCCGTCTTGTACCAAGAGACCCAGTACTTC
-	-	TRBV29-1	TRBJ2-7	CSVRGIHEQYF	TGCAGCGTGAGGGGAATCCACGAGCAGTACTTC
-	-	TRBV11-2	TRBJ1-2	CASSLDGGNYGYTF	TGTGCCAGCAGCTTAGACGGGGGGAACTATGGCTACACCTTC
-	-	TRBV12-3/TRBV12-4	TRBJ2-7	CVSSADLAEQYF	TGTGTCAGCAGTGCAGATTTAGCCGAGCAGTACTTC
-	many	TRBV6-5	TRBJ2-5	CASSYSEAAEETQYF	TGTGCCAGCAGTTACTCCGAGGCGGCGGAGGAGACCCAGTACTTC
TRBD1	few	TRBV28	TRBJ1-2	CASSGQGVGYGYTF	TGTGCCAGCAGTGGACAGGGGGTCGGCTATGGCTACACCTTC
TRBD1	few	TRBV7-7	TRBJ2-3	CASSRQGTDMQYF	TGTGCTAGCAGTCGGCAGGGGACAGATATGCAGTATTTT
-	-	TRBV7-2	TRBJ2-1	CASNLARGDFYNEQFF	TGTGCCAGCAACTTAGCCAGGGGCGATTTCTACAATGAGCAGTTCTTC
-	few	TRBV24-1	TRBJ1-2	CATSDPANYGYTF	TGTGCCACCAGTGACCCAGCAAACTATGGCTACACCTTC
-	-	TRBV5-1	TRBJ2-1	CASSLLDGEQFF	TGCGCCAGCAGCTTGCTCGACGGGGAGCAGTTCTTC
-	few	TRBV12-3/TRBV12-4	TRBJ1-3	CASSPRYSGNTIYF	TGTGCCAGCAGTCCGAGGTACTCTGGAAACACCATATATTTT
-	many	TRBV28	TRBJ1-5	CASSLSRQVNQPQHF	TGTGCCAGCAGTTTGAGTAGACAGGTAAATCAGCCCCAGCATTTT
TRBD1	-	TRBV13	TRBJ2-3	CASSLGFTGETTDTQYF	TGTGCCAGCAGCTTAGGGTTTACAGGGGAAACCACAGATACGCAGTATTTT
TRBD1	few	TRBV5-1	TRBJ1-1	CASSFSDRGHTEAFF	TGCGCCAGCAGCTTCTCGGACAGGGGGCACACTGAAGCTTTCTTT
TRBD2	many	TRBV7-2	TRBJ2-3	CASSAGLAGRDTQYF	TGTGCCAGCAGCGCGGGACTAGCGGGTCGGGATACGCAGTATTTT
-	few	TRBV7-6	TRBJ2-6	CASSLVVGTVTSGANVLTF	TGTGCCAGCAGCTTAGTGGTCGGGACGGTTACCTCTGGGGCCAACGTCCTGACTTTC